The 18 T cell receptor beta chains below come from one sample, sequenced in a study of cytomegalovirus exposure and HLA in healthy donors. PCR amplification relied on 60 Vbeta primers (plus 13 Jbeta primers). Produced via immunoSEQ multiplex PCR; TCRdb's table is partial and in-frame only. Here the sample spans around 140,000 clones, roughly four fifths being singletons. Source material: PBMCs. These receptors all stem from a female donor in good health and CMV-seropositive.

This chain connects TRBV5-1 to TRBJ1-4, with a weak D call TRBD1 (6 bases). CDR1 is SGHRS, CDR2 YFSETQ, per germline. The CDR3 has 14 residues. Deletions cut 4 bases from V and 2 bases from J, with 9 bases between. The CDR3 is CASSPGGTNEKLFF. DNA of the CDR3: TGCGCCAGCAGCCCGGGGGGCACTAATGAAAAACTGTTTTTT. Based on the CDR3 plus reference TRBV5-1 and TRBJ1-4, the full variable domain is KAGVTQTPRYLIKTRGQQVTLSCSPISGHRSVSWYQQTPGQGLQFLFEYFSETQRNKGNFPGRFSGRQFSNSRSEMNVSTLELGDSALYLCASSPGGTNEKLFFGSGTQLSVL.

The V and J genes are TRBV18 and TRBJ2-2, with D tentatively TRBD2 (5 bases). Germline loops: CDR1 KGHSH, CDR2 LQKENI. The length of the CDR3 is 17 residues. V was cut by 0 bases and J by 5 bases, with 16 bases left in between. CDR3 DNA sequence: TGTGCCAGCTCACCACCCGGCTCTAGCAGGAAAACCGGGGAGCTGTTTTTT. Translated: CASSPPGSSRKTGELFF.

V is TRBV9 and J is TRBJ2-1; a possible D gene is TRBD2 (5 bases). Germline V gene data show CDR1 as SGDLS and CDR2 as YYNGEE. This CDR3 is 15 amino acids long. Trimming removed 4 bases from V and 0 bases from J, with 11 bases in between. CDR3 residues: CASSLTTSSYNEQFF. CDR3 sequence (DNA): TGTGCCAGCAGCCTGACCACTAGCTCCTACAATGAGCAGTTCTTC.

The rearrangement joins TRBV5-6 to TRBJ2-6; possibly TRBD1 for D (6 bases). CDR3 size: 15 residues. V was pared by 4 bases and J by 2 bases, with 10 bases between. Germline V gives CDR1 SGHDT, CDR2 YYEEEE. The CDR3 here is CASSPRTAGANVLTF. CDR3 in DNA: TGTGCCAGCAGCCCCAGGACAGCTGGGGCCAACGTCCTGACTTTC.

This chain connects TRBV11-1 to TRBJ2-3; possibly TRBD2 for D (6 bases). The CDR3 loop spans 16 amino acids. V was shortened by 0 bases and J by 4 bases, with 14 bases between the two germline ends. Germline V gene lookup returns CDR1 SGHAT and CDR2 FQDESV (reference sequence). CDR3 DNA sequence: TGTGCCAGCAGCTTAGCGCGCGCCGGGAGAGCAGATACGCAGTATTTT. Translated, it gives CASSLARAGRADTQYF. The variable domain in full, with the rest retrieved from reference TRBV11-1 and TRBJ2-3, is EAEVAQSPRYKITEKSQAVAFWCDPISGHATLYWYRQILGQGPELLVQFQDESVVDDSQLPKDRFSAERLKGVDSTLKIQPAELGDSAMYLCASSLARAGRADTQYFGPGTRLTVL.

This clone was counted once. The V and J genes are TRBV6-1 and TRBJ2-7; TRBD1 matches 9 bases. CDR3 length equals 15 residues. Germline V gene data show CDR1 as MNHNS and CDR2 as SASEGT. Losses at the gene ends were 6 bases for V and 1 base for J; bases not matched to a gene: 7. CDR3 sequence reads: CASRRPGQGSYEQYF. DNA of the CDR3: TGTGCCAGCAGACGTCCGGGACAGGGTTCCTACGAGCAGTACTTC.

The chain carries TRBV6-1 and TRBJ2-3; D gene ambiguous. This CDR3 is 16 amino acids long. CDR1 is MNHNS, CDR2 SASEGT, per germline. Trimming removed 2 bases at V and 0 bases at J, with 12 bases between. CDR3 nucleotide sequence: TGTGCCAGCAGTGAATATCATGCGGCTAGCACAGATACGCAGTATTTT. This translates into CASSEYHAASTDTQYF.

This clone was observed once. This sequence joins TRBV27 and TRBJ1-4; 10 bases are a match to TRBD1. With 7 bases clipped from V and 7 bases from J, the junction kept 6 bases outside the gene matches. This CDR3 has 14 amino acids. Per the germline V gene, CDR1 is MNHEY and CDR2 is SMNVEV (reference sequence). In DNA form, the CDR3 reads TGTGCCAGCAAACGACAGGGGGCATCTGAAAAACTGTTTTTT. Its protein is CASKRQGASEKLFF.

CDR3 sequence (DNA): TGTGCCAGCAGCTTAGGGACAGGGGGCTTAAATGAGCAGTTCTTC. It translates to CASSLGTGGLNEQFF. The chain is built from TRBV7-9 and TRBJ2-1; TRBD1 matches 11 bases. This CDR3 is 15 amino acids long. CDR1 is SEHNR and CDR2 is FQNEAQ in the germline V gene (reference sequence). The V segment lost 1 base and the J segment 7 bases; nucleotides outside the gene matches: 3.

This clone was observed once. The chain joins TRBV7-9 to TRBJ2-5; 9 positions agree with TRBD2. The V segment lost 7 bases and the J segment 3 bases; nucleotides outside the gene matches: 3. The CDR3 contains 13 residues. The germline V gene has CDR1 SEHNR and CDR2 FQNEAQ (reference sequence). CDR3 protein: CASTVAGEETQYF. DNA for the CDR3: TGTGCCAGCACGGTAGCGGGGGAAGAGACCCAGTACTTC.

V gene TRBV7-9 combines with J gene TRBJ2-3; a weak D match, TRBD2 (5 bases). Looked up from germline, CDR1 is SEHNR and CDR2 is FQNEAQ (reference sequence). V was clipped by 4 bases and J by 5 bases, with 16 bases between them. This CDR3 has 15 residues. The CDR3 DNA follows: TGTGCCAGCAGCTCGGACCCCGCACTAGGAGATACGCAGTATTTT. Its protein is CASSSDPALGDTQYF.

The chain links TRBV10-2 to TRBJ2-3; 16 bases line up with TRBD2. Unmatched junction bases numbered 10, after V lost 6 bases and J lost 4 bases. CDR1 and CDR2 (germline): WSHSY, SAAADI. CDR3 length: 18 amino acids. The CDR3: CASRAGTSGRGGADTQYF. The DNA for the CDR3 is TGCGCCAGCAGAGCCGGGACTAGCGGGAGGGGGGGTGCAGATACGCAGTATTTT.

This sequence joins TRBV28 and TRBJ1-4, with D perhaps TRBD1 (6 bases). Germline V gene lookup returns CDR1 MDHEN and CDR2 SYDVKM. V was clipped by 2 bases and J by 3 bases, with 10 bases between them. The CDR3 consists of 15 residues. As DNA, the CDR3 is TGTGCCAGCAGTTTAAGGGGGGGCCCTAATGAAAAACTGTTTTTT. Protein product: CASSLRGGPNEKLFF.

J is TRBJ2-3 and V is TRBV6-5, with 8 bases identical to TRBD1. This CDR3 comprises 15 residues. Trimming at V came to 6 bases and at J to 3 bases, leaving 8 bases not matched to a gene. CDR1 is MNHEY, CDR2 SVGAGI, per germline. CDR3 protein: CASRVTGERTDTQYF. The DNA for the CDR3 is TGTGCCAGCAGAGTGACAGGGGAAAGGACAGATACGCAGTATTTT.

The chain has TRBV15 and TRBJ1-6; weak D call: TRBD1 (5 bases). Between the trimmed V and J ends, which lost 0 bases and 10 bases, there was a span of 13 bases. The CDR3 is 15 residues long. CDR1 is LNHNV and CDR2 is YYDKDF in the germline V gene (reference sequence). This chain's CDR3 is CATSRDGRVGSPLHF. The CDR3 DNA reads as TGTGCCACCAGCAGAGATGGCAGGGTAGGGTCACCCCTCCACTTT.

The gene calls are TRBV28 and TRBJ1-5, with 9 positions matching TRBD1. J was trimmed by 1 base and V by 7 bases; bases with no gene match: 14. Germline loops: CDR1 MDHEN, CDR2 SYDVKM. The length of the CDR3 is 18 residues. CDR3 loop: CASNSVGDRAFSNQPQHF. CDR3 nucleotides: TGTGCCAGCAACTCAGTGGGGGACAGGGCCTTCAGCAATCAGCCCCAGCATTTT.

The chain combines TRBV6-1 with TRBJ1-2, with 9 bases lining up with TRBD1. V was pared by 3 bases and J by 5 bases, with 1 base of the junction left unmatched. The CDR3 sequence is 13 residues long. CDR1 is MNHNS, CDR2 SASEGT, per germline. CDR3 amino acids: CASSEDRGYGYTF. In DNA form, the CDR3 reads TGTGCCAGCAGTGAGGACAGGGGTTATGGCTACACCTTC.

The CDR3, as DNA: TGTGCCAGCAGTTGGGACAGGTCTAATGAAAAACTGTTTTTT. As protein: CASSWDRSNEKLFF. The chain has TRBV28 and TRBJ1-4; 8 bases agree with TRBD1. This CDR3 has 14 amino acids. V lost 4 bases and J lost 3; bases outside the gene matches: 1. Germline-derived CDR1 and CDR2 are MDHEN and SYDVKM.